This TCR beta chain was sequenced in a study of cytomegalovirus exposure and HLA in healthy donors. PCR amplification relied on 60 Vbeta primers (plus 13 Jbeta primers). Here immunoSEQ multiplex PCR was the method, and the copy in TCRdb shows in-frame clones only, minus some. The data contain approximately 73,000 clones, over 70% of them singletons. Germline V gives CDR1 SGHTA, CDR2 FQGNSA. V was shortened by 8 bases and J by 2 bases, with 21 bases between the two germline ends. The CDR3 is made up of 16 amino acids. All the people who gave samples were healthy bone marrow donors. Study results and caveats: An analysis was carried out at a later point. It showed that HLA-associated TCR beta chains were more clonally expanded than equally common non-associated chains. Analysis performed later found around 15,000 TCR beta sequences associated with HLA alleles at 0.05 false discovery rate. One later analysis reportedly identified an Asian-associated ancestry cluster that showed fewer N-insertions than the roughly 600-donor mean.

This clone occurred once. Antigen: not known. The sample comprised PBMCs. This rearrangement joins TRBV7-2 to TRBJ2-5, with a possible D match to TRBD1 (5 bases). The receptor comes from a man in his 70s in good health and CMV-seronegative. The CDR3, as DNA: TGTGCCAGCGCCCCGGGCCCACAGGTGTCACAAGAGACCCAGTACTTC. It specifies CASAPGPQVSQETQYF.